This TCR beta chain was documented in a study of graft-versus-host responses after intestinal transplantation. The study's findings and limits: Among recipient marrow samples, GvH clones were found; some appeared first in ileum or blood. Early HvG declines after transplant were associated with peak circulating GvH clone levels.

The V and J ends lost 2 bases and 6 bases, in that order; junction bases with no gene match: 15. The CDR3 has 17 amino acids. Germline CDR1 and CDR2: SGHDN and FVKESK. Profiling relied on immunoSEQ multiplex PCR, and the TCRdb table lists in-frame clones only, not all of them. The repertoire holds 80,000 to 100,000 clones, with 80% to 95% as singletons. Turning to this clone: Its antigen is not known.

The chain has TRBV14 and TRBJ1-2; 7 bases align to TRBD1. This specimen consisted of unstimulated CD4+ T cells sorted from spleen or lymph node cells, obtained before intestinal transplant. The source is a human donor who received an intestinal transplant. CDR3 in DNA: TGTGCCAGCAGCCAAACACCCCGCTCAAGACAGGGAAATGGCTACACCTTC. Its translation is CASSQTPRSRQGNGYTF.